Below, 13 T cell receptor beta chains from the same sample are listed, as sequenced in a study of identical twins. One entry per CDR3 protein results from TCRdb running MiXCR on the 5' RACE reads. The profile shows 570,000 or so distinct CDR3 sequences, around a tenth of them singletons. This sample was shared with a second study, whose subject was yellow fever vaccine responses in identical twins.

Sequenced input: PBMCs. Receptor source: a woman aged 18 to 35 in good health.

This clonotype occurred many times. The rearrangement links TRBV12-3 or TRBV12-4 to TRBJ2-1; D uncertain. Trimming took off 5 bases at V and 3 bases at J, with 14 bases between the two ends. CDR3 length: 15 amino acids. CDR3 sequence (DNA): TGTGCCAGCAGTGGACGTGGTATTCACTACAATGAGCAGTTCTTC. Encoded protein: CASSGRGIHYNEQFF.

Many counts were recorded for this clonotype. The chain links TRBV7-3 to TRBJ2-3, with TRBD2 matching 8 bases. With V trimmed by 5 bases and J by 7 bases, 8 bases remained unmatched. The length of the CDR3 is 14 residues. Per the germline V gene, CDR1 is SGHTA and CDR2 is FQGTGA. The CDR3 bases are TGTGCCAGCAGCCAGCAGCGGGGGCAAAATACGCAGTATTTT. Its translation is CASSQQRGQNTQYF.

This clonotype has ten or more counts. The chain joins TRBV4-3 to TRBJ2-7; 10 bases are a match to TRBD1. CDR1 and CDR2 from the germline V gene are LGHNA and YSLEER. The J segment lost 3 bases and the V segment lost 0 bases, leaving 2 bases of the junction unmatched. The CDR3 sequence is 15 residues long. The DNA for the CDR3 is TGCGCCAGCAGCCAAGATCGGGACAGGGGCTACGAGCAGTACTTC. Protein: CASSQDRDRGYEQYF.

This clonotype was seen many times. The V and J genes are TRBV12-3 or TRBV12-4 and TRBJ2-1, with TRBD2 matching 13 bases. The CDR3 totals 16 residues. J was trimmed by 5 bases and V by 6 bases; bases with no gene match: 7. The CDR3 nucleotides are TGTGCCAGCAGGAGACCCGGGACTAGCGGGGACAATGAGCAGTTCTTC. This translates into CASRRPGTSGDNEQFF.

There are a few counts of this clonotype. V usage is TRBV30 and J usage is TRBJ1-1; D gene ambiguous. CDR1 is GTSNPN and CDR2 is SVGIG in the germline V gene (reference sequence). V gave up 0 bases and J gave up 0 bases, with 5 bases separating them. There are 13 residues in the CDR3. CDR3 residues: CAWSVYMNTEAFF. CDR3 coding DNA: TGTGCCTGGAGTGTCTATATGAACACTGAAGCTTTCTTT. The full variable domain, with the rest looked up from reference TRBV30 and TRBJ1-1, is SQTIHQWPATLVQPVGSPLSLECTVEGTSNPNLYWYRQAAGRGLQLLFYSVGIGQISSEVPQNLSASRPQDRQFILSSKKLLLSDSGFYLCAWSVYMNTEAFFGQGTRLTVV.

This clonotype occurred many times. A read error may produce the germline difference seen at one junction end. The V call is TRBV7-7, the J call TRBJ2-5; TRBD2 matches 10 bases. The V gene's germline CDR1 is SSHAT and CDR2 FNYEAQ (reference sequence). The CDR3 spans 14 residues. The CDR3 loop reads CASSGGARQETQYF. The CDR3 DNA is TGTGCTAGCAGCGGGGGGGCCAGGCAAGAGACCCAGTACTTC.

This clonotype was observed at least ten times. This sequence joins TRBV9 and TRBJ1-1; 7 positions agree with TRBD1. This CDR3 has 15 amino acids. CDR1 SGDLS and CDR2 YYNGEE come from the germline V gene. J lost 3 bases, V lost 3 bases, and 8 bases had no gene match. The DNA of the CDR3 is TGTGCCAGCAGCGCCCGGACAGGTCCGGACACTGAAGCTTTCTTT. It yields the protein CASSARTGPDTEAFF.

This clonotype was observed many times. The J gene is TRBJ2-5, the V gene TRBV7-8, with D possibly matching TRBD2 (5 bases). CDR1 and CDR2 from the germline V gene are SGHVS and FQNEAQ. V was shortened by 2 bases and J by 5 bases, with 15 bases between the two germline ends. This CDR3 region has 15 residues. CDR3 nucleotides: TGTGCCAGCAGCTTAAGTTTCACGGGATTGGAGACCCAGTACTTC. This codes for CASSLSFTGLETQYF.

This clonotype occurred many times. The chain recombines TRBV20-1 with TRBJ2-3; no clear D gene. The CDR3 covers 13 residues. CDR1 and CDR2 (germline): DFQATT, SNEGSKA (reference sequence). The V end lost 2 bases, the J end lost 3 bases, and 9 bases lay between the germline ends. The CDR3 DNA reads as TGCAGTGCTAGACCCCTGCGGACAGATACGCAGTATTTT. Translated: CSARPLRTDTQYF.

The CDR3 DNA follows: TGTGCCAGCAGCTTGGTAGAACTAGCGGGAAACAATGAGCAGTTCTTC. Translated: CASSLVELAGNNEQFF. The V call is TRBV5-4, the J call TRBJ2-1, with 10 positions matching TRBD2. This CDR3 contains 16 residues. The V and J ends lost 0 bases and 5 bases, in that order; junction bases with no gene match: 5. The germline V gene encodes CDR1 SGHNT and CDR2 YYREEE (reference sequence).

V is TRBV20-1 and J is TRBJ2-7, with D unresolved. The CDR3 has 13 amino acids. Trimming shortened V by 4 bases and J by 6 bases, and 16 bases separated the two germline ends. Looked up from germline, CDR1 is DFQATT and CDR2 is SNEGSKA (reference sequence). The CDR3 DNA reads TGCAGTGCTATTGCCTCTGAGGCCGGCGAGCAGTACTTC. It encodes CSAIASEAGEQYF.

In its sample, this clonotype was seen a few times. The chain links TRBV18 to TRBJ2-6; the match to TRBD1 covers 8 bases. The junction had 5 bases not matched to a gene; V was cut back by 4 bases and J by 0 bases. The CDR3 extends over 17 amino acids. CDR1 is KGHSH, CDR2 LQKENI, per germline. The CDR3 here is CASSQGQGNSGANVLTF. Here the CDR3 DNA reads TGTGCCAGCTCACAAGGACAGGGAAACTCTGGGGCCAACGTCCTGACTTTC.

This clonotype was recorded a few times. The rearrangement joins TRBV27 to TRBJ1-5; TRBD1 aligns across 10 bases. The junction had 11 bases not matched to a gene; V was cut back by 9 bases and J by 9 bases. This CDR3 has 14 amino acids. Germline CDR1 is MNHEY and CDR2 is SMNVEV (reference sequence). The CDR3 DNA sequence: TGTGCCAGTAGCGCGGGACAGGGGTTTGTGCCCCAGCATTTT. As protein: CASSAGQGFVPQHF.